One sample yielded the 25 T cell receptor beta chains listed below, sequenced in a study of T cell responses to AZD1222 COVID-19 vaccine. The protocol was immunoSEQ multiplex PCR, while the TCRdb copy is restricted to in-frame clones and leaves out a portion. The sample has about 97,000 clones; around 89% are singletons. The sample consisted of peripheral blood, taken on day 0 of AZD1222 vaccination. The receptor source for this set is an adult in good health.

This clone was counted between two and nine times. This chain links TRBV18 with TRBJ1-6; D remains unclear. CDR3 length equals 16 residues. With 0 bases removed from V and 10 bases from J, the gap between germline ends came to 16 bases. CDR1 is KGHSH, CDR2 LQKENI, per germline. The CDR3 DNA sequence: TGTGCCAGCTCACCACCGGTGGGAGGGCAGGCCTCACCCCTCCACTTT. Amino acid sequence: CASSPPVGGQASPLHF.

The V call is TRBV4-3, the J call TRBJ2-6; 7 positions match TRBD1. J gave up 0 bases and V 0 bases, and 11 bases lay outside the gene matches. Germline lookup yields CDR1 LGHNA and CDR2 YSLEER. The CDR3 has 20 residues. The CDR3 DNA follows: TGCGCCAGCAGCCAAGACCTGGACAGGTCATGGCGCTCTGGGGCCAACGTCCTGACTTTC. This codes for CASSQDLDRSWRSGANVLTF.

V and J are TRBV13 and TRBJ2-3; possibly TRBD1 for D (5 bases). V lost 0 bases to trimming and J lost 4 bases, with 8 bases between them. This CDR3 is built from 14 residues. Germline V gene lookup returns CDR1 PRHDT and CDR2 FYEKMQ (reference sequence). CDR3 region: CASSLGRVPDTQYF. In DNA, the CDR3 is TGTGCCAGCAGCTTAGGCAGGGTACCAGATACGCAGTATTTT.

The chain joins TRBV29-1 to TRBJ2-7; 10 bases map to TRBD1. From germline, CDR1 is SQVTM and CDR2 ANQGSEA. The CDR3 length is 13 residues. Trimming cost V 3 bases and J 4 bases; bases outside gene matches: 3. CDR3 bases: TGCAGCGTTGAGGGACAGGGGAGGTACGAGCAGTACTTC. Translating gives CSVEGQGRYEQYF.

The chain has TRBV6-5 and TRBJ1-6; no definite D call. Germline V lookup: CDR1 MNHEY, CDR2 SVGAGI. The CDR3 runs 14 residues. V lost 2 bases, J lost 4 bases, and 6 bases lay in between. CDR3 region: CASSYDQYNSPLHF. The CDR3 DNA follows: TGTGCCAGCAGTTACGACCAGTATAATTCACCCCTCCACTTT.

This chain's CDR3 is CASSPTRDRGYTF. CDR3 in DNA: TGTGCCAGCAGTCCCACCCGGGACAGGGGCTACACCTTC. The chain is built from TRBV12-3 or TRBV12-4 and TRBJ1-2, with 8 bases matching TRBD1. J gave up 8 bases and V 5 bases, and 7 bases lay outside the gene matches. CDR3 length: 13 residues.

This clone occurred once. The CDR3: CASSPPTSSYNSPLHF. The CDR3 nucleotides are TGTGCCAGCTCACCACCGACGAGCTCCTATAATTCACCCCTCCACTTT. The rearrangement links TRBV18 to TRBJ1-6; D ambiguous. V lost 0 bases to trimming and J lost 0 bases, with 6 bases between them. The CDR3 spans 16 residues. CDR1 KGHSH and CDR2 LQKENI come from the germline V gene.

The rearrangement joins TRBV29-1 to TRBJ2-3, with D possibly matching TRBD2 (7 bases). CDR3 size: 14 residues. Germline loops: CDR1 SQVTM, CDR2 ANQGSEA. Trimming left V 8 bases short and J 2 bases short, with 17 bases between. CDR3 loop: CSTREGGVTDTQYF. As DNA, the CDR3 is TGCAGCACCCGCGAGGGGGGGGTCACAGATACGCAGTATTTT.

The CDR3 DNA sequence: TGTGCCAGCGACAGCAACTATGGCTACACCTTC. Its protein is CASDSNYGYTF. V usage is TRBV9 and J usage is TRBJ1-2; D may be TRBD1 (5 bases). Trimming removed 7 bases at V and 2 bases at J, with 6 bases between. The CDR3 is 11 residues long. CDR1 is SGDLS, CDR2 YYNGEE, per germline.

The J gene is TRBJ1-4, the V gene TRBV28, with 8 bases fitting TRBD1. Germline V lookup: CDR1 MDHEN, CDR2 SYDVKM. V shed 7 bases, J shed 5 bases, and the junction held 6 bases outside the gene matches. This CDR3 comprises 14 residues. Written as DNA, the CDR3 is TGTGCCAGCACTTTCTACAGGGGGAATGAAAAACTGTTTTTT. It codes for CASTFYRGNEKLFF.

This chain uses TRBV5-5 with TRBJ1-1; D is perhaps TRBD1 (5 bases). This CDR3 spans 15 amino acids. V was shortened by 4 bases and J by 3 bases, with 16 bases between the two germline ends. The V gene's germline CDR1 is SGHKS and CDR2 YYEKEE (reference sequence). The DNA for the CDR3 is TGTGCCAGCAGCCTACTTGGGGGGTGGGACACTGAAGCTTTCTTT. Translation gives CASSLLGGWDTEAFF.

The chain links TRBV27 to TRBJ1-2; no reliable D call. V gave up 2 bases and J gave up 1 base, with 8 bases separating them. This CDR3 comprises 14 residues. Germline V gene sequence: CDR1 MNHEY, CDR2 SMNVEV (reference sequence). The CDR3 DNA is TGTGCCAGCAGTTTAAAGGAGGGTAACTATGGCTACACCTTC. Residues: CASSLKEGNYGYTF.

This clone appeared once. The chain combines TRBV2 with TRBJ2-3; possible D gene TRBD2, 6 bases. The CDR3 covers 15 residues. CDR1 is SNHLY, CDR2 FYNNEI, per germline. V lost 4 bases and J lost 4, with 15 bases in between. For the CDR3, the DNA is TGTGCCAGCAGTGGATCCGGGGGTTTCTCAGATACGCAGTATTTT. Translation gives CASSGSGGFSDTQYF.

In DNA, the CDR3 is TGTGCCAGCAGCCTCGGGACTACAGATACGCAGTATTTT. Protein product: CASSLGTTDTQYF. The V gene is TRBV14, the J gene TRBJ2-3, with a possible D match to TRBD2 (6 bases). CDR1 and CDR2 (germline): SGHDN, FVKESK. This CDR3 is 13 amino acids long. V shed 4 bases and J shed 3 bases, with 8 bases lying between them.

This chain links TRBV18 with TRBJ1-4; D may be TRBD1 (5 bases). The V gene lost 1 base and the J gene lost 8 bases, with 20 bases spanning the gap. Germline V gives CDR1 KGHSH, CDR2 LQKENI. The CDR3 is 17 amino acids. CDR3 in amino acids: CASSPRSGKDVGEKLFF. The CDR3 DNA reads TGTGCCAGCTCACCACGGTCAGGGAAGGATGTAGGCGAAAAACTGTTTTTT.

A single count supports this clone. This chain links TRBV20-1 with TRBJ1-4, with TRBD1 matching over 10 bases. The CDR3 loop spans 14 amino acids. The ends lost 3 bases at V and 8 bases at J; junction bases unmatched: 6. The germline gives CDR1 DFQATT, CDR2 SNEGSKA (reference sequence). CDR3 residues: CSASPGQGWEKLFF. DNA for the CDR3: TGCAGTGCTAGTCCGGGACAGGGGTGGGAAAAACTGTTTTTT.

The chain employs TRBV5-5 and TRBJ1-3, with D unresolved. From germline, CDR1 is SGHKS and CDR2 YYEKEE (reference sequence). The CDR3 loop spans 17 amino acids. Trimming took off 0 bases at V and 0 bases at J, with 13 bases between the two ends. CDR3 sequence (DNA): TGTGCCAGCAGCTTGGTGCGGAGGGCGGGCTCTGGAAACACCATATATTTT. Residues: CASSLVRRAGSGNTIYF. Looking up the rest from reference TRBV5-5 and TRBJ1-3 gives the full variable domain: DAGVTQSPTHLIKTRGQQVTLRCSPISGHKSVSWYQQVLGQGPQFIFQYYEKEERGRGNFPDRFSARQFPNYSSELNVNALLLGDSALYLCASSLVRRAGSGNTIYFGEGSWLTVV.

V usage is TRBV7-2 and J usage is TRBJ1-6; 7 bases line up with TRBD1. V lost 7 bases and J lost 6; bases outside the gene matches: 6. CDR1 is SGHTA and CDR2 is FQGNSA in the germline V gene. The CDR3 consists of 14 residues. CDR3 bases: TGTGCCAGCACCCCGGGACAGACTAATTCACCCCTCCACTTT. Translating it yields CASTPGQTNSPLHF.

There are many counts of this clone. The gene calls are TRBV28 and TRBJ1-2; 9 bases fit TRBD1. The CDR3 has 16 amino acids. V trimming: 6 bases; J trimming: 3 bases; junction bases outside the gene matches: 11. The germline V gene has CDR1 MDHEN and CDR2 SYDVKM. The CDR3 region has the DNA TGTGCCAGCAGCACAACCGCGGGGACAGGGTACTATGGCTACACCTTC. It is translated as CASSTTAGTGYYGYTF.

This chain joins TRBV5-8 and TRBJ1-1; 9 positions match TRBD1. CDR3 length: 17 amino acids. Germline V lookup: CDR1 SGHTS, CDR2 YDEGEE. J lost 5 bases, V lost 2 bases, and 13 bases had no gene match. CDR3 loop: CASSFGQGRIERTEAFF. The CDR3 DNA sequence: TGTGCCAGCAGCTTTGGACAGGGGAGGATAGAAAGGACTGAAGCTTTCTTT.

The CDR3 loop reads CASTFSGVDSYEQYF. In nucleotides, the CDR3 is TGTGCCAGCACCTTCTCAGGGGTCGACTCCTACGAGCAGTACTTC. The chain uses TRBV6-5 and TRBJ2-7, with D perhaps matching TRBD1 (6 bases). In germline, CDR1 is MNHEY, CDR2 SVGAGI. The CDR3 consists of 15 residues. Trimming took 7 bases from V and 0 from J, leaving 16 bases between them.

The genes are TRBV19 and TRBJ2-1, with a weak D call TRBD1 (6 bases). Trimming removed 7 bases at V and 7 bases at J, with 17 bases between. Germline CDR1 reads LNHDA; CDR2 reads SQIVND (reference sequence). The CDR3 totals 14 residues. This chain's CDR3 is CASTTGPLRNEQFF. The DNA for the CDR3 is TGTGCCAGTACAACAGGGCCTTTGAGGAATGAGCAGTTCTTC.

The V call is TRBV7-9, the J call TRBJ2-5, with 10 positions matching TRBD2. V lost 10 bases, J lost 2 bases, and 7 bases stayed unmatched. CDR3 length: 14 amino acids. CDR1 is SEHNR, CDR2 FQNEAQ, per germline (reference sequence). DNA for the CDR3: TGTGCCACCAAACGGACTAGCGGACAAGAGACCCAGTACTTC. Its protein is CATKRTSGQETQYF.

V and J are TRBV7-2 and TRBJ2-3, with D unclear. Germline V gene lookup returns CDR1 SGHTA and CDR2 FQGNSA. V lost 1 base and J lost 4, with 6 bases in between. The CDR3 runs to 13 residues. The CDR3 nucleotides are TGTGCCAGCAGCTTAGGAGGAGCAGATACGCAGTATTTT. It specifies CASSLGGADTQYF.

The chain carries TRBV3-1 (or the pseudogene TRBV3-2) and TRBJ2-3; TRBD2 matches 13 bases. CDR3 length: 18 amino acids. The junction had 5 bases not matched to a gene; V was cut back by 1 base and J by 1 base. Germline loops: CDR1 LGHDT, CDR2 YNNKEL (reference sequence). This CDR3 is CASSQGRTSGGRTDTQYF. CDR3 coding DNA: TGTGCCAGCAGCCAAGGCAGGACTAGCGGGGGCCGCACAGATACGCAGTATTTT.